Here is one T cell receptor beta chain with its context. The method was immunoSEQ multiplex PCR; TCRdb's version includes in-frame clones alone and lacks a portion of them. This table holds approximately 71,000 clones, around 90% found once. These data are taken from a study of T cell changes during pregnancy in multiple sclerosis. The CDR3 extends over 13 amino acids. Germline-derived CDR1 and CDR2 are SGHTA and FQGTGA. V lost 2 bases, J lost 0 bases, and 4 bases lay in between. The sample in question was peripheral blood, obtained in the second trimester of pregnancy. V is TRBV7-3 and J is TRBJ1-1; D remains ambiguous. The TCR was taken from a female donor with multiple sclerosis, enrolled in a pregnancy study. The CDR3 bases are TGTGCCAGCAGCTTACAAATGAACACTGAAGCTTTCTTT. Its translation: CASSLQMNTEAFF.